This T cell receptor (beta chain) was sequenced in a study of T cells in localized non-small cell lung cancer. Study-wide findings and caveats: Clonality of T cells reached its maximum in uninvolved adjacent lung, surpassing tumor. Longer overall survival was linked to higher blood T cell density. Without multi-region sequencing, intratumor heterogeneity could not be excluded.

From germline, CDR1 is LGHNT and CDR2 FRNRAP. With 3 bases clipped from V and 5 bases from J, the junction kept 1 base outside the gene matches. There are 13 residues in the CDR3. This clone was detected a few times. Its antigen remains unknown. Assay: immunoSEQ multiplex PCR; the TCRdb copy retains only in-frame clones and omits some. The sample consists of about 31,000 clones, approximately 94% of them appearing once. The chain links TRBV12-5 to TRBJ1-5; 7 positions agree with TRBD1. Sequences were derived from peripheral blood, sampled before any cancer treatment. The receptor comes from a woman aged 40 to 75 with stage I lung adenocarcinoma. The CDR3 loop is CASGFDRDQPQHF. The CDR3 nucleotides read TGTGCTAGTGGTTTCGACAGGGATCAGCCCCAGCATTTT.